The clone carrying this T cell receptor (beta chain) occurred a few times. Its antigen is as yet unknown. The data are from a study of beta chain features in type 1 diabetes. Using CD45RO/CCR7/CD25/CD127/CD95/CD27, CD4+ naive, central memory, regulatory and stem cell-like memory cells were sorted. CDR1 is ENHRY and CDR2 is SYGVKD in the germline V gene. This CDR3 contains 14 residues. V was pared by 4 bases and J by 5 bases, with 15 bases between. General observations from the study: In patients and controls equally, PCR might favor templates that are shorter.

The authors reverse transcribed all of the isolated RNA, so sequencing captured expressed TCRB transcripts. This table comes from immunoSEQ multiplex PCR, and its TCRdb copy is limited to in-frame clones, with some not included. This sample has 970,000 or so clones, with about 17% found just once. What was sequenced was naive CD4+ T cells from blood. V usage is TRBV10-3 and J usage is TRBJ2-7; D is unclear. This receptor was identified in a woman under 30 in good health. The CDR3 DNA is TGTGCCATCAGTGTTGTGACCGGTACCGACGAGCAGTACTTC. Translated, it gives CAISVVTGTDEQYF.